This entry lists 3 T cell receptor beta chains sequenced from one sample in a study of cytomegalovirus exposure and HLA in healthy donors. In the PCR, 60 Vbeta and 13 Jbeta primers were used. Assay: immunoSEQ multiplex PCR; the TCRdb copy retains only in-frame clones and omits some. The profile shows some 110,000 clones, 70% of them singletons. Specimen: PBMCs. The receptors come from a man younger than 45 in good health and CMV-seropositive.

V is TRBV19 and J is TRBJ1-2, with D possibly matching TRBD1 (6 bases). Germline V lookup: CDR1 LNHDA, CDR2 SQIVND (reference sequence). The CDR3 contains 19 residues. The ends were cut back, 9 bases at V and 2 bases at J, with 31 bases in the middle. The CDR3 DNA follows: TGTGCCAGCGGCCCGGTGTGGGGGCCCCGGGAAGGAAGAAACTATGGCTACACCTTC. It is translated as CASGPVWGPREGRNYGYTF. The full variable domain, its missing parts supplied by reference TRBV19 and TRBJ1-2, is DGGITQSPKYLFRKEGQNVTLSCEQNLNHDAMYWYRQDPGQGLRLIYYSQIVNDFQKGDIAEGYSVSREKKESFPLTVTSAQKNPTAFYLCASGPVWGPREGRNYGYTFGSGTRLTVV.

This clone has a handful of counts. The J gene is TRBJ1-1, the V gene TRBV19; a weak D match, TRBD1 (6 bases). Germline-derived CDR1 and CDR2 are LNHDA and SQIVND (reference sequence). The CDR3 loop spans 13 amino acids. Trimming cost V 7 bases and J 3 bases, with 12 bases left between them. The CDR3 is CASTLGQHTEAFF. CDR3 DNA: TGTGCCAGTACATTAGGACAGCACACTGAAGCTTTCTTT.

The chain joins TRBV5-1 to TRBJ2-3; TRBD2 matches 13 bases. The CDR3 is 16 amino acids. Germline V gives CDR1 SGHRS, CDR2 YFSETQ. The trim removed 0 bases at V and 4 bases at J, leaving 2 bases unmatched. CDR3 in amino acids: CASSLGTSGSSDTQYF. CDR3 bases: TGCGCCAGCAGCTTGGGGACTAGCGGGAGTTCAGATACGCAGTATTTT. Using reference TRBV5-1 and TRBJ2-3 for the parts outside the CDR3, the full variable domain is KAGVTQTPRYLIKTRGQQVTLSCSPISGHRSVSWYQQTPGQGLQFLFEYFSETQRNKGNFPGRFSGRQFSNSRSEMNVSTLELGDSALYLCASSLGTSGSSDTQYFGPGTRLTVL.